This T cell receptor (beta chain) was found in a study of T cells in Graves' hyperthyroidism and ophthalmopathy. What was amplified from RNA transcripts were TCR beta CDR3 regions. First-round RT-PCR of the TCR CDR3 relied on the HTBI primer set. TCRdb reprocessed the multiplex PCR reads via MiXCR and lists one record per CDR3 protein. Counted here are around 620,000 distinct CDR3 sequences, 11% to 15% occurring once; the ten biggest clones make up 7.1%. The sample holds many counts of this clonotype. This CDR3 spans 17 amino acids. CDR1 is LGHNT, CDR2 FRNRAP, per germline. The V gene end was trimmed by 1 base and the J gene end by 5 bases; junction bases not matched to a gene: 9. Clinical Activity Scores of at least 3, NOSPECS grades of at least 4 and durations under 3 months characterized ophthalmopathy patients.

Material: blood. The clonotype comes from a young woman with Graves' ophthalmopathy. The chain employs TRBV12-5 and TRBJ2-5; 11 bases map to TRBD2. The CDR3 DNA reads as TGTGCTAGTGGTTTGGCGAGACTAGCGGGAAGGGGGGAGACCCAGTACTTC. Translating gives CASGLARLAGRGETQYF.